What follows are 4 T cell receptor beta chains derived from one specimen sequenced in a study of response to subunit inactivated influenza vaccine. TCRdb re-analysed the RT-PCR reads in MiXCR, keeping a single row per CDR3 protein. The top ten hold around 7.6% of the sample, which has roughly 650,000 distinct CDR3 sequences, around 15% seen once. The sample consisted of PBMCs from blood, taken roughly 15 days before vaccination. Receptor source: a man in his forties or fifties who received an inactivated influenza vaccine.

V usage is TRBV7-2 and J usage is TRBJ2-3; D gene ambiguous. The germline V gene has CDR1 SGHTA and CDR2 FQGNSA. Trimming took off 1 base at V and 3 bases at J, with 14 bases between the two ends. The CDR3 totals 16 residues. The DNA for the CDR3 is TGTGCCAGCAGCTTAGAGTTCTACCAGAGGACAGATACGCAGTATTTT. Its protein is CASSLEFYQRTDTQYF.

This clonotype occurred a few times. The gene calls are TRBV7-2 and TRBJ2-7; tentatively, D is TRBD1 (5 bases). The CDR3 loop spans 15 amino acids. Germline V gene data show CDR1 as SGHTA and CDR2 as FQGNSA. The V end lost 2 bases, the J end lost 5 bases, and 16 bases lay between the germline ends. CDR3 sequence (DNA): TGTGCCAGCAGCTTATCTGGCAGGGTTGGGCACGAGCAGTACTTC. Its translation is CASSLSGRVGHEQYF.

This clonotype has ten or more counts. The V gene is TRBV29-1, the J gene TRBJ1-2; TRBD1 might be the D (5 bases). Per the germline V gene, CDR1 is SQVTM and CDR2 is ANQGSEA. V lost 4 bases, J lost 5 bases, and 8 bases lay in between. CDR3 length equals 11 residues. In DNA, the CDR3 is TGCAGCGTTGGAGAGGGGTATGGCTACACCTTC. It specifies CSVGEGYGYTF. Filled out from reference TRBV29-1 and TRBJ1-2, the complete variable domain reads SAVISQKPSRDICQRGTSLTIQCQVDSQVTMMFWYRQQPGQSLTLIATANQGSEATYESGFVIDKFPISRPNLTFSTLTVSNMSPEDSSIYLCSVGEGYGYTFGSGTRLTVV.

This clonotype was seen a few times. This rearrangement joins TRBV24-1 to TRBJ2-3; D could derive from TRBD1 or TRBD2 (5 bases each). The CDR3 runs 16 residues. Germline V gene data show CDR1 as KGHDR and CDR2 as SFDVKD. V lost 4 bases and J lost 4, with 17 bases in between. CDR3 region: CATSDSPGSRPDTQYF. In DNA form, the CDR3 reads TGTGCCACCAGTGACTCTCCAGGGAGTAGGCCAGATACGCAGTATTTT.